The sequence of this T cell receptor (beta chain) was determined in a study of blood T cell repertoires in COVID-19. Data came from immunoSEQ multiplex PCR; TCRdb stores just in-frame clones and leaves some out. The sample consists of 270,000 or so clones, approximately 88% of them appearing once. The CDR3 runs 12 residues. The junction had 3 bases not matched to a gene; V was cut back by 1 base and J by 14 bases. CDR1 is SEHNR and CDR2 is FQNEAQ in the germline V gene (reference sequence). The chain employs TRBV7-9 and TRBJ1-4, with 8 bases fitting TRBD1. The sequence derives from a woman between 40 and 55 years old with acute COVID-19. Source material: PBMCs or T cells enriched from blood (not recorded which). CDR3 nucleotide sequence: TGTGCCAGCAGCTTAGTGGACAGGGCCCTGTTTTTT. Its translation is CASSLVDRALFF.